Detailed here is one T cell receptor beta chain. This sample was taken from a study of cytomegalovirus exposure and HLA in healthy donors. Vbeta (60) and Jbeta (13) primers were used in the PCR. Profiling relied on immunoSEQ multiplex PCR, and the TCRdb table lists in-frame clones only, not all of them. The table lists 150,000 to 200,000 clones, around 80% of them singletons. CDR1 and CDR2 (germline): MNHEY, SVGAGI. The CDR3 extends over 14 amino acids. V was pared by 6 bases and J by 1 base, with 12 bases between. The chain has TRBV6-5 and TRBJ1-1; a weak D match, TRBD1 (6 bases). This clonotype was sampled from a young man in good health and CMV-seronegative. The sample consisted of PBMCs. This chain's CDR3 is CASSSQGRNTEAFF. The CDR3 DNA reads as TGTGCCAGCAGCTCACAGGGTCGGAACACTGAAGCTTTCTTT.